A single sample is the source of the 14 T cell receptor beta chains below, sequenced in a study of shared clonotypes between healthy human individuals. Profiling relied on immunoSEQ multiplex PCR, and the TCRdb table lists in-frame clones only, not all of them. The table lists 2.3 million or so clones, approximately 95% of them singletons. Source material: naive CD4+ T cells from PBMCs. Subset: CD45RA+ positively selected. The receptors were gathered from a man aged 18 to 29 in good health. Some clones in this sample may be carry-over from other donors' samples.

The chain is built from TRBV9 and TRBJ2-1; TRBD2 matches at 10 bases. The trim removed 3 bases at V and 0 bases at J, leaving 3 bases unmatched. Per the germline V gene, CDR1 is SGDLS and CDR2 is YYNGEE. The CDR3 runs 16 residues. The CDR3 bases are TGTGCCAGCAGCGCCCGACTAGCGGGCTCCTACAATGAGCAGTTCTTC. Protein sequence: CASSARLAGSYNEQFF.

This chain connects TRBV5-1 to TRBJ1-1; 11 bases are a match to TRBD1. CDR3 size: 16 residues. V lost 4 bases, J lost 6 bases, and 11 bases stayed unmatched. Looked up from germline, CDR1 is SGHRS and CDR2 is YFSETQ. CDR3 amino acids: CASSRRGQGEGAEAFF. In DNA form, the CDR3 reads TGCGCCAGCAGCCGCCGGGGACAGGGGGAAGGGGCTGAAGCTTTCTTT.

The chain links TRBV7-2 to TRBJ2-3; D is unresolved. Germline V gene sequence: CDR1 SGHTA, CDR2 FQGNSA. The V end was cut by 1 base, the J end by 2 bases, with 13 bases between. The CDR3 totals 16 residues. The CDR3 is CASSLERHRDTDTQYF. The CDR3 DNA sequence: TGTGCCAGCAGCTTAGAAAGACATCGCGACACAGATACGCAGTATTTT.

This clone was seen a single time. V usage is TRBV4-2 and J usage is TRBJ1-2; D possibly corresponds to TRBD1 (5 bases). The V and J ends lost 0 bases and 2 bases respectively, with 13 bases between them. CDR1 and CDR2 from the germline V gene are LGHNA and YNFKEQ. This CDR3 is built from 16 residues. Written as DNA, the CDR3 is TGTGCCAGCAGCCAAGACTGGACAACCGAGAACTATGGCTACACCTTC. This codes for CASSQDWTTENYGYTF.

The chain employs TRBV18 and TRBJ2-7; D is perhaps TRBD2 (6 bases). The CDR3 has 14 amino acids. From germline, CDR1 is KGHSH and CDR2 LQKENI. Trimming removed 4 bases from V and 3 bases from J, with 13 bases in between. This CDR3 is CASSRSGPIYEQYF. The CDR3 DNA follows: TGTGCCAGCTCACGGAGCGGGCCCATCTACGAGCAGTACTTC. The full variable domain, rest sourced from reference TRBV18 and TRBJ2-7, is NAGVMQNPRHLVRRRGQEARLRCSPMKGHSHVYWYRQLPEEGLKFMVYLQKENIIDESGMPKERFSAEFPKEGPSILRIQQVVRGDSAAYFCASSRSGPIYEQYFGPGTRLTVT.

The chain uses TRBV6-6 and TRBJ2-1; D possibly uses TRBD1 or TRBD2 (5 bases each). V lost 7 bases, J lost 5 bases, and 15 bases lay in between. The germline V gene has CDR1 MNHNY and CDR2 SVGAGI (reference sequence). The CDR3 covers 14 residues. The CDR3 DNA reads TGTGCCAGCACGCGAGGGACGGGAAACAATGAGCAGTTCTTC. It yields the protein CASTRGTGNNEQFF.

This clone was seen only a few times. V and J are TRBV6-5 and TRBJ2-5, with 14 bases that match TRBD2. J was trimmed by 2 bases and V by 2 bases; bases with no gene match: 1. The CDR3 covers 16 residues. Germline-derived CDR1 and CDR2 are MNHEY and SVGAGI. The CDR3 loop is CASSYGTSGGQETQYF. The CDR3 DNA reads TGTGCCAGCAGTTACGGGACTAGCGGGGGACAAGAGACCCAGTACTTC.

The chain couples TRBV7-2 to TRBJ1-1; D gene ambiguous. V lost 5 bases and J lost 0, with 19 bases in between. The CDR3 contains 17 residues. Germline loops: CDR1 SGHTA, CDR2 FQGNSA. The CDR3 DNA reads TGTGCCAGCAGCATCCTACTGCCAACTCGAATGAACACTGAAGCTTTCTTT. Translating it yields CASSILLPTRMNTEAFF.

V usage is TRBV19 and J usage is TRBJ2-1, with 10 nucleotides matching TRBD2. V was clipped by 4 bases and J by 9 bases; unmatched bases: 12. The CDR3 has 16 amino acids. Germline V gene lookup returns CDR1 LNHDA and CDR2 SQIVND (reference sequence). This CDR3 reads CASSTLAGVLPGEQFF. As DNA, the CDR3 is TGTGCCAGTAGTACCCTAGCGGGAGTCCTACCCGGTGAGCAGTTCTTC.

The V call is TRBV28, the J call TRBJ2-7; 9 nucleotides line up with TRBD2. V lost 7 bases and J lost 3; bases outside the gene matches: 19. The CDR3 covers 18 residues. CDR1 and CDR2 from the germline V gene are MDHEN and SYDVKM. CDR3 loop: CASNPVPSGTSSGYEQYF. CDR3 DNA sequence: TGTGCCAGCAACCCAGTCCCTAGCGGGACTAGCTCCGGCTACGAGCAGTACTTC.

The rearrangement links TRBV9 to TRBJ2-7, with 9 bases matching TRBD1. The germline gives CDR1 SGDLS, CDR2 YYNGEE. V was clipped by 3 bases and J by 6 bases; unmatched bases: 7. This CDR3 is built from 14 residues. CDR3 residues: CASSGRTGVGEQYF. The CDR3 region has the DNA TGTGCCAGCAGCGGTCGGACAGGGGTGGGCGAGCAGTACTTC.

V is TRBV5-1 and J is TRBJ2-3, with TRBD2 identical over 10 bases. V gave up 5 bases and J gave up 2 bases; unmatched junction bases: 11. Germline lookup yields CDR1 SGHRS and CDR2 YFSETQ. The CDR3 is 17 residues long. The CDR3 DNA is TGCGCCAGCAGACTAGCGGGAAGACGGCAAGCCACAGATACGCAGTATTTT. Translating it yields CASRLAGRRQATDTQYF.

V is TRBV19 and J is TRBJ1-5; D gene unclear. Germline CDR1 and CDR2: LNHDA and SQIVND (reference sequence). V was shortened by 5 bases and J by 0 bases, with 8 bases between the two germline ends. The CDR3 is made up of 14 amino acids. Written as DNA, the CDR3 is TGTGCCAGTAGTTACAGCAATAGCAATCAGCCCCAGCATTTT. This encodes CASSYSNSNQPQHF.

The chain joins TRBV10-3 to TRBJ2-5; D possibly corresponds to TRBD2 (6 bases). V dropped 4 bases and J dropped 3 bases, with 12 bases sitting between them. The CDR3 runs to 14 residues. Germline V gene sequence: CDR1 ENHRY, CDR2 SYGVKD. Written as DNA, the CDR3 is TGTGCCATCAGTGCGAGCGGGCCAGAAGAGACCCAGTACTTC. Translated: CAISASGPEETQYF.